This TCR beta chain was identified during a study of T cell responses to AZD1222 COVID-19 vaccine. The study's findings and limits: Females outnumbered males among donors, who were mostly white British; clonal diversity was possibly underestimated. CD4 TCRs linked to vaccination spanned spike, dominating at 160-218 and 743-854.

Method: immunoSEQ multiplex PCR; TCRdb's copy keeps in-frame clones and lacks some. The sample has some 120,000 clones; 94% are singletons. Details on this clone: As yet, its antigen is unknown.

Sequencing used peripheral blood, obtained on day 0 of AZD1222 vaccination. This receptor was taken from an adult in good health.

The CDR3 DNA reads as TGCGCCAGCAGCTTGGACGGGCCAGGACTTGACAATGAGCAGTTCTTC. Translation gives CASSLDGPGLDNEQFF. The chain links TRBV5-1 to TRBJ2-1; D is possibly TRBD2 (5 bases). The CDR3 consists of 16 residues. Germline CDR1 reads SGHRS; CDR2 reads YFSETQ. The V gene lost 0 bases and the J gene lost 5 bases, with 15 bases spanning the gap.